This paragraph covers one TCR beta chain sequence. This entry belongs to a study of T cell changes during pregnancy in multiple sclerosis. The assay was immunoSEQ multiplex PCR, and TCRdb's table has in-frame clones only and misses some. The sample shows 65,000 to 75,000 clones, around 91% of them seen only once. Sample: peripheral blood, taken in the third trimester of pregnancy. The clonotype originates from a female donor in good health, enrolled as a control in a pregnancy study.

The chain's CDR3 is CASSYSQGADTEAFF. In DNA form, the CDR3 reads TGTGCCAGCAGTTACTCCCAGGGGGCCGACACTGAAGCTTTCTTT. V and J are TRBV6-6 and TRBJ1-1; 8 bases line up with TRBD1. The length of the CDR3 is 15 residues. V trimming: 0 bases; J trimming: 3 bases; junction bases outside the gene matches: 3. Germline CDR1 MNHNY, CDR2 SVGAGI (reference sequence).